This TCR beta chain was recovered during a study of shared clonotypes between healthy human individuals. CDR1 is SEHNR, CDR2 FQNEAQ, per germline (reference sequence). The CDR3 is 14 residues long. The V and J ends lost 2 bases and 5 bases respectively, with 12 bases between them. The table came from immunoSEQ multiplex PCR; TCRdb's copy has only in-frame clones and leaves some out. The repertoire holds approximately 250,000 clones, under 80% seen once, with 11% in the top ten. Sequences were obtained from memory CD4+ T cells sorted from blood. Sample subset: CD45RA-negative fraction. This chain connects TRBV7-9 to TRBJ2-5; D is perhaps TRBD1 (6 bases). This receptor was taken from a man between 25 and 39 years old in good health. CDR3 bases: TGTGCCAGCAGCTTATCCACAGGGTTGGAGACCCAGTACTTC. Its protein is CASSLSTGLETQYF.